The 10 T cell receptor beta chains in this list originate from one sample, sequenced in a study of beta chain features in type 1 diabetes. Expressed TCRB transcripts were sequenced after all isolated RNA was converted to cDNA. Clones were read by immunoSEQ multiplex PCR, and TCRdb kept only the in-frame ones, dropping some. The data show over 700,000 clones, about 17% seen once. The specimen was naive CD4+ T cells from blood. These receptor sequences come from a young woman in good health.

The chain employs TRBV7-2 and TRBJ2-3, with D possibly matching TRBD2 (5 bases). Germline V gene data show CDR1 as SGHTA and CDR2 as FQGNSA. The ends were cut back, 1 base at V and 5 bases at J, with 10 bases in the middle. The CDR3 is 14 amino acids. The CDR3 nucleotides are TGTGCCAGCAGCTTAGGGACTCGAAGAGATACGCAGTATTTT. It specifies CASSLGTRRDTQYF.

The V and J genes are TRBV7-9 and TRBJ2-3; a possible D gene is TRBD2 (5 bases). V gave up 3 bases and J gave up 3 bases, with 10 bases separating them. This CDR3 has 14 residues. Germline V gives CDR1 SEHNR, CDR2 FQNEAQ (reference sequence). CDR3 DNA sequence: TGTGCCAGCAGCTTTGAGGGAATTACAGATACGCAGTATTTT. It translates to CASSFEGITDTQYF.

The chain couples TRBV25-1 to TRBJ2-3; 9 bases are a match to TRBD1. The germline V gene encodes CDR1 MGHDK and CDR2 SYGVNS. The length of the CDR3 is 16 residues. The junction had 7 bases not matched to a gene; V was cut back by 4 bases and J by 2 bases. CDR3 sequence: CASSAGTGKDTDTQYF. In nucleotides, the CDR3 is TGTGCCAGCAGTGCCGGGACAGGGAAAGACACAGATACGCAGTATTTT. Based on the CDR3 plus reference TRBV25-1 and TRBJ2-3, the full variable domain is EADIYQTPRYLVIGTGKKITLECSQTMGHDKMYWYQQDPGMELHLIHYSYGVNSTEKGDLSSESTVSRIRTEHFPLTLESARPSHTSQYLCASSAGTGKDTDTQYFGPGTRLTVL.

The chain has TRBV10-3 and TRBJ2-3, with 9 bases identical to TRBD2. Germline lookup yields CDR1 ENHRY and CDR2 SYGVKD. CDR3 size: 16 residues. V trimming: 11 bases; J trimming: 8 bases; junction bases outside the gene matches: 20. The CDR3 bases are TGTGCCTCATCAGGGCCCAGGGCGGGAGGGCGAAGTACGCAGTATTTT. Encoded protein: CASSGPRAGGRSTQYF.

V gene TRBV7-6 combines with J gene TRBJ1-1; the match to TRBD1 covers 7 bases. Trimming at V came to 1 base and at J to 6 bases, leaving 8 bases not matched to a gene. This CDR3 contains 15 residues. From germline, CDR1 is SGHVS and CDR2 FNYEAQ. CDR3 nucleotide sequence: TGTGCCAGCAGCTTAGTGCAGGGGGTTGTGTCTGAAGCTTTCTTT. Protein sequence: CASSLVQGVVSEAFF.

The chain joins TRBV7-2 to TRBJ2-5; 11 bases align to TRBD2. The V gene end was trimmed by 5 bases and the J gene end by 4 bases; junction bases not matched to a gene: 9. The germline CDR1 and CDR2 sequences are SGHTA and FQGNSA. This CDR3 has 16 residues. This CDR3 is CASSRTSGRGAETQYF. CDR3 coding DNA: TGTGCCAGCAGCCGGACTAGCGGGCGAGGGGCAGAGACCCAGTACTTC. Full variable domain (outside the CDR3, taken from reference TRBV7-2 and TRBJ2-5): GAGVSQSPSNKVTEKGKDVELRCDPISGHTALYWYRQSLGQGLEFLIYFQGNSAPDKSGLPSDRFSAERTGGSVSTLTIQRTQQEDSAVYLCASSRTSGRGAETQYFGPGTRLLVL.

This chain uses TRBV28 with TRBJ1-4; D not certain. The germline V gene encodes CDR1 MDHEN and CDR2 SYDVKM. V lost 6 bases to trimming and J lost 6 bases, with 20 bases between them. This CDR3 comprises 16 residues. The CDR3 protein is CASRSNLDGNYEKLFF. CDR3 nucleotides: TGTGCCAGCAGATCTAATCTGGACGGGAACTATGAAAAACTGTTTTTT.

The rearrangement joins TRBV28 to TRBJ2-7; 7 bases are shared with TRBD2. This CDR3 region has 16 residues. Germline CDR1 is MDHEN and CDR2 is SYDVKM. Germline trimming cut 7 bases from V and 5 bases from J; bases unmatched to any gene: 17. The CDR3 coding sequence is TGTGCCAGCATCCTCAATCTAGCGGCAGTACCCAACGAGCAGTACTTC. This translates into CASILNLAAVPNEQYF.

This clone was seen only a few times. This chain connects TRBV27 to TRBJ1-4; TRBD1 might be the D (5 bases). V shed 4 bases and J shed 7 bases, with 13 bases lying between them. This CDR3 spans 14 amino acids. Looked up from germline, CDR1 is MNHEY and CDR2 is SMNVEV (reference sequence). The CDR3 loop is CASSSTASGEKLFF. The CDR3 nucleotides are TGTGCCAGCAGTTCGACAGCCTCAGGTGAAAAACTGTTTTTT. Filled out from reference TRBV27 and TRBJ1-4, the complete variable domain reads EAQVTQNPRYLITVTGKKLTVTCSQNMNHEYMSWYRQDPGLGLRQIYYSMNVEVTDKGDVPEGYKVSRKEKRNFPLILESPSPNQTSLYFCASSSTASGEKLFFGSGTQLSVL.

V is TRBV6-5 and J is TRBJ1-1, with D hard to call. The CDR3 loop spans 15 amino acids. From germline, CDR1 is MNHEY and CDR2 SVGAGI. The ends were cut back, 0 bases at V and 4 bases at J, with 12 bases in the middle. This CDR3 reads CASSYSYLGGTEAFF. For the CDR3, the DNA is TGTGCCAGCAGTTACTCGTATCTGGGCGGCACTGAAGCTTTCTTT.